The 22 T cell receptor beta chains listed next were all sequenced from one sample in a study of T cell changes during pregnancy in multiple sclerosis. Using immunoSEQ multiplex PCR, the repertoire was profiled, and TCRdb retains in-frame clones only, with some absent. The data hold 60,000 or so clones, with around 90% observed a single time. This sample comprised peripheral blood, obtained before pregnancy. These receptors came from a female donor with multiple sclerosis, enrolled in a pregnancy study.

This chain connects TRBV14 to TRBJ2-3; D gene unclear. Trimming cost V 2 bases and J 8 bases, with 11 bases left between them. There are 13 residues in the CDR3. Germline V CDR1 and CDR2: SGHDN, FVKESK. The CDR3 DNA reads TGTGCCAGCAGCCAATGGCCATCGGGTACGCAGTATTTT. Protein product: CASSQWPSGTQYF.

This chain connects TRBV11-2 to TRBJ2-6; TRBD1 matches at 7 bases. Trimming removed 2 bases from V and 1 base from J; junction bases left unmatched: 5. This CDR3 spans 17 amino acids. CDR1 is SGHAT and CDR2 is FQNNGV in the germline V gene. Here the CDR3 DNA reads TGTGCCAGCAGCTTACGGACAGGCCTTTCTGGGGCCAACGTCCTGACTTTC. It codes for CASSLRTGLSGANVLTF.

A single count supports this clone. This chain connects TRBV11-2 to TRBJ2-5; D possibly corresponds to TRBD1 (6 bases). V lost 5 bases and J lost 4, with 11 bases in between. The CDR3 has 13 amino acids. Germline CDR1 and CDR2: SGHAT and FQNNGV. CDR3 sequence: CASSQGQGETQYF. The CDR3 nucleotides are TGTGCCAGCAGCCAGGGACAAGGAGAGACCCAGTACTTC.

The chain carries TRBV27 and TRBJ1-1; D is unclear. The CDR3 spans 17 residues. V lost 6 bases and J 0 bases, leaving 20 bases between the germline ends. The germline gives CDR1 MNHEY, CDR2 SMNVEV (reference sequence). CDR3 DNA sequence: TGTGCCAGCAGCAAGGCGGTTGTTGCCCGTATGAACACTGAAGCTTTCTTT. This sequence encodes CASSKAVVARMNTEAFF.

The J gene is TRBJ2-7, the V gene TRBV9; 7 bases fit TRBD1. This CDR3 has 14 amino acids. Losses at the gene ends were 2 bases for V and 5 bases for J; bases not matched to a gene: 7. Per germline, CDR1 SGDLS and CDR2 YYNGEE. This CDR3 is CASSVKEGANEQYF. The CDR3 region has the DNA TGTGCCAGCAGCGTTAAAGAGGGGGCCAACGAGCAGTACTTC.

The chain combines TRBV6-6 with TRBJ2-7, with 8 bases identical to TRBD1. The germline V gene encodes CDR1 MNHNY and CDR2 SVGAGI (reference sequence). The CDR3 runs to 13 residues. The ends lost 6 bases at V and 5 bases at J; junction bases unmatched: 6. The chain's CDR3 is CASRGQDRHEQYF. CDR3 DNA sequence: TGTGCCAGCAGGGGACAGGATCGACACGAGCAGTACTTC.

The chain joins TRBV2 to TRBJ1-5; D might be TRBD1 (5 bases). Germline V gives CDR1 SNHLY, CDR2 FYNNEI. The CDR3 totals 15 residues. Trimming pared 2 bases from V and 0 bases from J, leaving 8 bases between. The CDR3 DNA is TGTGCCAGCAGTGAAACCAGGGCTAGCAATCAGCCCCAGCATTTT. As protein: CASSETRASNQPQHF.

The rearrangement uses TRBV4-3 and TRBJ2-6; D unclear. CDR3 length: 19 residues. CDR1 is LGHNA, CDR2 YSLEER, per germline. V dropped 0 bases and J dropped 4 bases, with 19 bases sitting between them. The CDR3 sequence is CASSQDYHYEWMGANVLTF. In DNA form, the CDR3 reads TGCGCCAGCAGCCAAGATTACCACTATGAATGGATGGGGGCCAACGTCCTGACTTTC.

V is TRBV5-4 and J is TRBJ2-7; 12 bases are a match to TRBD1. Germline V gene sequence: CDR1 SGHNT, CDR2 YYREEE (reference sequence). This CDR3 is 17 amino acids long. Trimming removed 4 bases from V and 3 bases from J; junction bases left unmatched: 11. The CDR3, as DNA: TGTGCCAGCAGCCTGGGACAGGGGGCCTTCCCCATCTACGAGCAGTACTTC. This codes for CASSLGQGAFPIYEQYF.

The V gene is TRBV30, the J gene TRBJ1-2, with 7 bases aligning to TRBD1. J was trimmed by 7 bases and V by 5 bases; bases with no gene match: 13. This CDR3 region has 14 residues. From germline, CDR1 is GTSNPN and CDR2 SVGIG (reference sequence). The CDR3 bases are TGTGCCTGGGCTTCTGGAACAGGGGAAGGTGGCTACACCTTC. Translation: CAWASGTGEGGYTF. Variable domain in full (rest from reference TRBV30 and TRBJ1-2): SQTIHQWPATLVQPVGSPLSLECTVEGTSNPNLYWYRQAAGRGLQLLFYSVGIGQISSEVPQNLSASRPQDRQFILSSKKLLLSDSGFYLCAWASGTGEGGYTFGSGTRLTVV.

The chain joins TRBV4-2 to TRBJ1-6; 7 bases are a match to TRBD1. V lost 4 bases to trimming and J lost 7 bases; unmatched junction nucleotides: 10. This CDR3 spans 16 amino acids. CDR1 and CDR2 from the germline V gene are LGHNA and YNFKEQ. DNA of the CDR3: TGTGCCAGCAGCCCTTCGGGACAGACCTTCAATTCACCCCTCCACTTT. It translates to CASSPSGQTFNSPLHF.

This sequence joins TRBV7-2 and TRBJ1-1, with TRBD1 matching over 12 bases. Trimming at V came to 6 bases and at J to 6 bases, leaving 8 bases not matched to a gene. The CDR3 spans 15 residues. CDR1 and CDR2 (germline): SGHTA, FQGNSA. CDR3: CASRGTGGAYPEAFF. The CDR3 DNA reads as TGTGCCAGCAGGGGGACAGGGGGCGCGTATCCTGAAGCTTTCTTT.

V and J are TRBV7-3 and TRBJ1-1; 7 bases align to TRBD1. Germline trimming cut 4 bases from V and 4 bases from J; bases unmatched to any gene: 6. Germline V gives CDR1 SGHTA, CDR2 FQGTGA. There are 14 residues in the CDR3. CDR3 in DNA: TGTGCCAGCAGCTCAGGGGGGTCGGGCACTGAAGCTTTCTTT. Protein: CASSSGGSGTEAFF.

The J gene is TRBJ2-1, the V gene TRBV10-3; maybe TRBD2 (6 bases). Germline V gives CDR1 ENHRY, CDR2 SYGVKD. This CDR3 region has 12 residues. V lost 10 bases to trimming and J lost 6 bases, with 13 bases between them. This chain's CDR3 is CATFGGSNEQFF. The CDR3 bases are TGTGCCACCTTCGGGGGTTCCAATGAGCAGTTCTTC.

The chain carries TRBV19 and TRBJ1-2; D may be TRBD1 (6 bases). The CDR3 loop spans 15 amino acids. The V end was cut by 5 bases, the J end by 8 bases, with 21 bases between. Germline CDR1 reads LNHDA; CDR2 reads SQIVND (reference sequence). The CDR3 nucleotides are TGTGCCAGTAGTTTCTCCGGAAGGACAGCCACCGGCTACACCTTC. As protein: CASSFSGRTATGYTF.

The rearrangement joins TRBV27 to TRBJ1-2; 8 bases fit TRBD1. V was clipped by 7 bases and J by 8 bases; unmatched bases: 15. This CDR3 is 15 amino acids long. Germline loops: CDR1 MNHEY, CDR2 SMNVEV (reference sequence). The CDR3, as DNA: TGTGCCAGCACTACCCTTAGGACAGGGTTCGAGGGCTACACCTTC. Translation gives CASTTLRTGFEGYTF.

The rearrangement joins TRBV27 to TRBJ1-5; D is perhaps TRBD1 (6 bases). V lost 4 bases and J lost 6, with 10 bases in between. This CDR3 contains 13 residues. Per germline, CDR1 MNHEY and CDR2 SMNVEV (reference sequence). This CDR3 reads CASSWGGGQPQHF. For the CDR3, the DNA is TGTGCCAGCAGTTGGGGAGGGGGTCAGCCCCAGCATTTT.

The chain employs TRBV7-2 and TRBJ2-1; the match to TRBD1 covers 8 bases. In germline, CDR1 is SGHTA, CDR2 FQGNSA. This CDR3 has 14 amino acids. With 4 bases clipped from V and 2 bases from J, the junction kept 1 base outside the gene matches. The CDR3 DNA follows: TGTGCCAGCAGCTCCAGGGGGCCCTACAATGAGCAGTTCTTC. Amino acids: CASSSRGPYNEQFF.

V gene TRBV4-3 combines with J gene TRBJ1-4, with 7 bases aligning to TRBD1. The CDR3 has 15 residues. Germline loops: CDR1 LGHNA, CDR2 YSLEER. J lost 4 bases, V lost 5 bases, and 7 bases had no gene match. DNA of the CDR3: TGCGCCAGCAGCACCGACAGGGCGTTTAATGAAAAACTGTTTTTT. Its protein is CASSTDRAFNEKLFF.

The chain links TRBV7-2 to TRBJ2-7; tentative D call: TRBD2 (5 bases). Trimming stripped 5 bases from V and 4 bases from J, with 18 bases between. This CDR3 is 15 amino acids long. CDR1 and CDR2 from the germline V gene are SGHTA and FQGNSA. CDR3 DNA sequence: TGTGCCAGCAGCCCCACGTCTAGCCAACCTTACGAGCAGTACTTC. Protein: CASSPTSSQPYEQYF.

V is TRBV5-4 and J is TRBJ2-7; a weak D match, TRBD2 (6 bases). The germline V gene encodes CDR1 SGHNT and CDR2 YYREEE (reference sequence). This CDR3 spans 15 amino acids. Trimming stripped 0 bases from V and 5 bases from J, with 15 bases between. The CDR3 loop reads CASSLGDGGSDEQYF. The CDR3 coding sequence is TGTGCCAGCAGCTTGGGCGACGGGGGTTCGGACGAGCAGTACTTC.

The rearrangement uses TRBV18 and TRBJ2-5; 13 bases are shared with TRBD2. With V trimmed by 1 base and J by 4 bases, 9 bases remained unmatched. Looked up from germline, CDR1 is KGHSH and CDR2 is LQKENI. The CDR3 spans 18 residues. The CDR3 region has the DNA TGTGCCAGCTCACCACGGAGTACTAGCGGGGGGGCCGGAGAGACCCAGTACTTC. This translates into CASSPRSTSGGAGETQYF.